The 12 T cell receptor beta chains below all came from one sample that was sequenced in a study of blood T cell repertoires in COVID-19. Assay used: immunoSEQ multiplex PCR; TCRdb lists only in-frame clones, some missing. The sample contains just under 60,000 clones, over 75% of which appear only once. Sequencing was carried out using peripheral blood. Receptors were obtained from a human donor in a cohort sampled during active COVID-19.

This clone has just a few counts. CDR3 residues: CASSESGRSEQFF. CDR3 DNA sequence: TGCGCCAGCAGTGAGTCAGGCAGGTCTGAGCAGTTCTTC. The chain combines TRBV10-1 with TRBJ2-1; D not certain. The CDR3 loop spans 13 amino acids. V was pared by 0 bases and J by 9 bases, with 9 bases between. CDR1 and CDR2 (germline): WNHNN, SYGVQD (reference sequence).

This clone was found once. The chain employs TRBV28 and TRBJ2-2; no clear D. CDR1 is MDHEN and CDR2 is SYDVKM in the germline V gene. Trimming left V 7 bases short and J 2 bases short, with 11 bases between. The CDR3 has 14 residues. The chain's CDR3 is CASIRHINTGELFF. The CDR3 DNA sequence: TGTGCCAGCATTAGACATATTAACACCGGGGAGCTGTTTTTT.

This sequence joins TRBV5-1 and TRBJ2-1, with TRBD2 matching over 8 bases. With 6 bases clipped from V and 7 bases from J, the junction kept 12 bases outside the gene matches. There are 15 residues in the CDR3. Germline loops: CDR1 SGHRS, CDR2 YFSETQ. CDR3 nucleotides: TGCGCCAGCAATAGTGTAGCGGGGATAAAAAATGAGCAGTTCTTC. The encoded protein is CASNSVAGIKNEQFF.

The CDR3 sequence: CASSYRTVNSPLHF. The CDR3, as DNA: TGTGCCAGCAGTTACCGTACGGTTAATTCACCCCTCCACTTT. This sequence joins TRBV6-5 and TRBJ1-6; D is unclear. CDR1 and CDR2 (germline): MNHEY, SVGAGI. V was trimmed by 2 bases and J by 6 bases, leaving 8 bases between them. The CDR3 is 14 residues long.

The chain couples TRBV2 to TRBJ1-5; TRBD1 matches 9 bases. The CDR3 runs 16 residues. V lost 4 bases and J lost 7; bases outside the gene matches: 11. Germline V gene sequence: CDR1 SNHLY, CDR2 FYNNEI. In DNA, the CDR3 is TGTGCCAGCAGTGTTTTGGACAGGGGATCGGAACAGCCCCAGCATTTT. As protein: CASSVLDRGSEQPQHF.

The J gene is TRBJ2-1, the V gene TRBV24-1, with TRBD1 matching over 8 bases. Germline loops: CDR1 KGHDR, CDR2 SFDVKD. The CDR3 extends over 15 amino acids. Trimming took 2 bases from V and 12 from J; bases not matched to a gene: 11. The CDR3 reads CATSDSGQGGGAQFF. The CDR3 DNA follows: TGTGCCACCAGTGATTCCGGACAGGGTGGAGGCGCGCAGTTCTTC.

The chain is built from TRBV9 and TRBJ1-1; no clear D gene. Germline values: CDR1 SGDLS, CDR2 YYNGEE. The CDR3 is 13 residues long. The V end lost 5 bases, the J end lost 6 bases, and 14 bases lay between the germline ends. The CDR3 loop is CASSPGRAAEAFF. The DNA of the CDR3 is TGTGCCAGCAGTCCCGGCCGAGCGGCTGAAGCTTTCTTT.

As concerns this clone: One end of the junction is discordant with germline, which a read error may explain. The rearrangement joins TRBV7-9 to TRBJ1-2, with D uncertain. The CDR3 totals 12 residues. The V gene's germline CDR1 is SEHNR and CDR2 FQNEAQ (reference sequence). CDR3 protein: CASNPPRGSRDF. The CDR3 DNA is TGTGCCAGCAACCCCCCGAGAGGTAGCCGGGACTTC. The variable domain in full, completed from reference TRBV7-9 and TRBJ1-2, reads DTGVSQNPRHKITKRGQNVTFRCDPISEHNRLYWYRQTLGQGPEFLTYFQNEAQLEKSRLLSDRFSAERPKGSFSTLEIQRTEQGDSAMYLCASNPPRGSRDFGSGTRLTVV.

The rearrangement joins TRBV13 to TRBJ1-3; 10 nucleotides line up with TRBD1. Germline V CDR1 and CDR2: PRHDT, FYEKMQ (reference sequence). This CDR3 is 16 amino acids long. V trimming: 7 bases; J trimming: 0 bases; junction bases outside the gene matches: 6. Here the CDR3 reads CASTLGQGVSGNTIYF. The CDR3 bases are TGTGCCAGCACCCTAGGACAGGGGGTCTCTGGAAACACCATATATTTT.

The CDR3 bases are TGTGCCAGCAGTTCTGGGACTAGCGGGGATTACGAGCAGTACTTC. This gives the protein CASSSGTSGDYEQYF. This sequence joins TRBV28 and TRBJ2-7; TRBD2 matches 13 bases. V shed 4 bases and J 4 bases; nucleotides not matched to a gene: 4. CDR3 length: 15 amino acids. CDR1 and CDR2 from the germline V gene are MDHEN and SYDVKM. Using reference TRBV28 and TRBJ2-7 for the parts outside the CDR3, the full variable domain is DVKVTQSSRYLVKRTGEKVFLECVQDMDHENMFWYRQDPGLGLRLIYFSYDVKMKEKGDIPEGYSVSREKKERFSLILESASTNQTSMYLCASSSGTSGDYEQYFGPGTRLTVT.

V and J are TRBV28 and TRBJ2-7, with 8 bases identical to TRBD2. Germline loops: CDR1 MDHEN, CDR2 SYDVKM. J gave up 1 base and V 6 bases, and 11 bases lay outside the gene matches. This CDR3 comprises 16 residues. CDR3 bases: TGTGCCAGCAGCTCTCCCACAGCGGGGGCTTCCTACGAGCAGTACTTC. It codes for CASSSPTAGASYEQYF.

The chain couples TRBV28 to TRBJ1-1; maybe TRBD1 (6 bases). CDR3 length: 15 amino acids. V gave up 4 bases and J gave up 2 bases, with 14 bases separating them. Germline V gene sequence: CDR1 MDHEN, CDR2 SYDVKM. The CDR3 DNA reads TGTGCCAGCAGTTCAACAGGGATGAGTAACACTGAAGCTTTCTTT. It specifies CASSSTGMSNTEAFF.